The 28 T cell receptor beta chains below were found in one sample sequenced in a study of human T cells and chemical hapten exposure. MiXCR was run by TCRdb on the RACE reads, yielding one entry per CDR3 protein. Among under 90,000 distinct CDR3 sequences listed, about 8.7% were seen once. Time point given: healthy volunteer bleed at 6 weeks. Extraction yielded total RNA from whole blood (unfractionated). The sequencing input was whole blood. The origin of the receptors is a male donor in good health. Some clones in this sample may be carry-over from other donors' samples.

The chain is built from TRBV29-1 and TRBJ2-6; 11 nucleotides match TRBD1. From germline, CDR1 is SQVTM and CDR2 ANQGSEA. The CDR3 covers 16 residues. J lost 2 bases, V lost 6 bases, and 6 bases had no gene match. The CDR3 DNA is TGCAGCGTCTCCGGGACAGGGGGGACTGGGGCCAACGTCCTGACTTTC. It translates to CSVSGTGGTGANVLTF.

V gene TRBV4-1 combines with J gene TRBJ2-2; no reliable D call. The CDR3 length is 13 residues. CDR1 and CDR2 (germline): MGHRA, YSYEKL. The V end was cut by 4 bases, the J end by 4 bases, with 7 bases between. The CDR3 DNA follows: TGCGCCAGCAGCCCCGATATCACCGGGGAGCTGTTTTTT. Translation gives CASSPDITGELFF.

This clonotype has just a few counts. The chain combines TRBV6-2 or TRBV6-3 with TRBJ2-2, with D possibly TRBD2 on 6 matching bases. V was clipped by 7 bases and J by 4 bases, with 13 bases between them. The germline gives CDR1 MNHEY, CDR2 SVGEGT. The CDR3 is 14 residues long. CDR3 loop: CASTRERLTGELFF. CDR3 DNA sequence: TGTGCCAGCACACGGGAGAGGCTCACCGGGGAGCTGTTTTTT.

The V and J genes are TRBV25-1 and TRBJ1-1, with a possible D match to TRBD1 (5 bases). This CDR3 comprises 15 residues. The V end lost 6 bases, the J end lost 0 bases, and 14 bases lay between the germline ends. The germline CDR1 and CDR2 sequences are MGHDK and SYGVNS. The CDR3, as DNA: TGTGCCAGCAGGGTGAAAGGGGCCTTGAACACTGAAGCTTTCTTT. It codes for CASRVKGALNTEAFF.

The sample holds one count of this clonotype. The chain is built from TRBV3-1 and TRBJ1-2; TRBD1 agrees at 8 bases. Germline V gives CDR1 LGHDT, CDR2 YNNKEL (reference sequence). After removal of 7 bases from V and 8 bases from J, the junction contained 9 bases not matched to a gene. The CDR3 length is 13 residues. CDR3 sequence (DNA): TGTGCCAGCACCCTAGGACAGGGTAGCGGCTACACCTTC. It yields the protein CASTLGQGSGYTF.

In this sample, this clonotype turned up a few times. J is TRBJ2-3 and V is TRBV13; 8 nucleotides match TRBD1. CDR1 and CDR2 from the germline V gene are PRHDT and FYEKMQ (reference sequence). Trimming took 0 bases from V and 6 from J; bases not matched to a gene: 5. This CDR3 comprises 15 residues. The CDR3 coding sequence is TGTGCCAGCAGCTTAGGCCCAGGGGGCGCCGATACGCAGTATTTT. Translation gives CASSLGPGGADTQYF. Filled out from reference TRBV13 and TRBJ2-3, the complete variable domain reads AAGVIQSPRHLIKEKRETATLKCYPIPRHDTVYWYQQGPGQDPQFLISFYEKMQSDKGSIPDRFSAQQFSDYHSELNMSSLELGDSALYFCASSLGPGGADTQYFGPGTRLTVL.

This clonotype was counted many times. The CDR3: CASSLAGRSYEQYF. The DNA of the CDR3 is TGTGCCAGCAGCTTAGCGGGCCGGAGCTACGAGCAGTACTTC. V usage is TRBV7-9 and J usage is TRBJ2-7; D call uncertain. The V gene's germline CDR1 is SEHNR and CDR2 FQNEAQ (reference sequence). The CDR3 totals 14 residues. V lost 0 bases and J 3 bases, leaving 9 bases between the germline ends.

In this sample, this clonotype turned up a few times. The rearrangement joins TRBV14 to TRBJ2-6; 9 bases line up with TRBD1. This CDR3 is built from 20 residues. The V and J ends lost 7 bases and 0 bases, in that order; junction bases with no gene match: 16. CDR1 and CDR2 (germline): SGHDN, FVKESK. The CDR3 nucleotides read TGTGCCAGCACCCCCGGAACAGGGGGCCCCCCCCTCTCTGGGGCCAACGTCCTGACTTTC. Translation: CASTPGTGGPPLSGANVLTF. The variable domain in full, completed from reference TRBV14 and TRBJ2-6, reads EAGVTQFPSHSVIEKGQTVTLRCDPISGHDNLYWYRRVMGKEIKFLLHFVKESKQDESGMPNNRFLAERTGGTYSTLKVQPAELEDSGVYFCASTPGTGGPPLSGANVLTFGAGSRLTVL.

V gene TRBV15 combines with J gene TRBJ1-6, with D possibly TRBD1 on 6 matching bases. V was shortened by 5 bases and J by 4 bases, with 12 bases between the two germline ends. Per the germline V gene, CDR1 is LNHNV and CDR2 is YYDKDF (reference sequence). The CDR3 is 15 residues long. CDR3 DNA: TGTGCCACCAGCGCCTCAGGACAGTATAATTCACCCCTCCACTTT. Protein: CATSASGQYNSPLHF.

This clonotype was counted a few times. This chain connects TRBV15 to TRBJ2-5; unclear D gene. The CDR3 loop spans 15 amino acids. V was cut by 1 base and J by 2 bases, with 11 bases left in between. The germline V gene encodes CDR1 LNHNV and CDR2 YYDKDF (reference sequence). The CDR3 region has the DNA TGTGCCACCAGCAGAGCGGTAGCTTCTCAAGAGACCCAGTACTTC. It codes for CATSRAVASQETQYF.

The J gene is TRBJ1-1, the V gene TRBV24-1; the D is unclear. V lost 7 bases and J 1 base, leaving 9 bases between the germline ends. The CDR3 runs 13 residues. Germline lookup yields CDR1 KGHDR and CDR2 SFDVKD. The DNA of the CDR3 is TGTGCCACCAGGAGGGAAGAGAACACTGAAGCTTTCTTT. Translation: CATRREENTEAFF.

This clonotype was seen only a few times. The chain recombines TRBV20-1 with TRBJ1-2; 9 positions match TRBD1. In germline, CDR1 is DFQATT, CDR2 SNEGSKA (reference sequence). Trimming removed 6 bases from V and 5 bases from J; junction bases left unmatched: 4. CDR3 length: 12 residues. The CDR3 region is CSATGTGYGYTF. The CDR3 DNA reads as TGCAGTGCCACCGGGACAGGGTATGGCTACACCTTC.

This clonotype was found many times. The CDR3 DNA reads as TGTGCCATCAGGCGGACTATCCTCACAGATACGCAGTATTTT. This sequence encodes CAIRRTILTDTQYF. The chain carries TRBV10-3 and TRBJ2-3; the D gene is possibly TRBD2 (6 bases). The V gene lost 6 bases and the J gene lost 2 bases, with 12 bases spanning the gap. The CDR3 is made up of 14 amino acids. CDR1 ENHRY and CDR2 SYGVKD come from the germline V gene.

Ten or more counts support this clonotype. V gene TRBV10-3 combines with J gene TRBJ2-7; 8 bases agree with TRBD1. CDR1 and CDR2 from the germline V gene are ENHRY and SYGVKD. V lost 7 bases, J lost 0 bases, and 5 bases stayed unmatched. The CDR3 runs 14 residues. The CDR3 nucleotides read TGTGCCATCACCCCGACAGGGGACTCCTACGAGCAGTACTTC. Protein product: CAITPTGDSYEQYF.

The rearrangement uses TRBV3-1 and TRBJ2-5, with 10 bases aligning to TRBD2. The CDR3 consists of 14 residues. CDR1 is LGHDT, CDR2 YNNKEL, per germline (reference sequence). Trimming removed 3 bases from V and 4 bases from J; junction bases left unmatched: 2. The CDR3 DNA follows: TGTGCCAGCAGCCATATAGCGGGAGGAGAGACCCAGTACTTC. As protein: CASSHIAGGETQYF.

This clonotype was seen many times. The gene calls are TRBV10-3 and TRBJ2-3; TRBD1 matches at 7 bases. Germline V gives CDR1 ENHRY, CDR2 SYGVKD. This CDR3 is 15 amino acids long. V dropped 8 bases and J dropped 6; count of bases not matched to a gene: 14. The CDR3 DNA reads as TGTGCCATCCTGAAACAGCTAACACAGGGGGATACGCAGTATTTT. Its translation is CAILKQLTQGDTQYF.

The chain has TRBV7-2 and TRBJ2-3; D may be TRBD1 or TRBD2 (6 bases each). The CDR3 covers 16 residues. Trimming removed 4 bases from V and 2 bases from J, with 16 bases in between. Germline CDR1 is SGHTA and CDR2 is FQGNSA. The CDR3 coding sequence is TGTGCCAGCAGCTCCATCATCGGGGGCCCCACAGATACGCAGTATTTT. It encodes CASSSIIGGPTDTQYF.

The rearrangement uses TRBV20-1 and TRBJ2-7; possible D gene TRBD1, 5 bases. The CDR3 has 15 residues. The V end was cut by 2 bases, the J end by 3 bases, with 17 bases between. Germline CDR1 and CDR2: DFQATT and SNEGSKA (reference sequence). The CDR3 DNA is TGCAGTGCTAGAACACGTAGACAGCAGCTCTACGAGCAGTACTTC. Translation: CSARTRRQQLYEQYF.

This clonotype was seen only a few times. The chain joins TRBV7-2 to TRBJ1-1; a weak D match, TRBD1 (6 bases). The CDR3 contains 14 residues. With 5 bases removed from V and 4 bases from J, the gap between germline ends came to 14 bases. In germline, CDR1 is SGHTA, CDR2 FQGNSA. CDR3 coding DNA: TGTGCCAGCAGCCCAGGGGCCGGCGGCACTGAAGCTTTCTTT. As protein: CASSPGAGGTEAFF.

This clonotype occurred once. The chain uses TRBV5-4 and TRBJ2-1; 8 bases fit TRBD1. In germline, CDR1 is SGHNT, CDR2 YYREEE (reference sequence). The CDR3 consists of 13 residues. Trimming took 2 bases from V and 8 from J; bases not matched to a gene: 3. The CDR3 region is CASSFQGADEQFF. The CDR3 nucleotides read TGTGCCAGCAGCTTTCAGGGGGCGGATGAGCAGTTCTTC.

The chain has TRBV7-2 and TRBJ2-6; D is ambiguous. From germline, CDR1 is SGHTA and CDR2 FQGNSA. V was clipped by 1 base and J by 1 base, with 8 bases between them. CDR3 length: 16 residues. The CDR3 bases are TGTGCCAGCAGCTTAGTCCCAGGATCTGGGGCCAACGTCCTGACTTTC. Amino acids: CASSLVPGSGANVLTF.

This clonotype was seen only a few times. The genes are TRBV2 and TRBJ2-1; possibly TRBD2 for D (5 bases). With 4 bases removed from V and 7 bases from J, the gap between germline ends came to 20 bases. Germline V CDR1 and CDR2: SNHLY, FYNNEI. The CDR3 extends over 16 amino acids. The CDR3 DNA is TGTGCCAGCAGTGGACCGGGATCCCACCCGGATAATGAGCAGTTCTTC. It translates to CASSGPGSHPDNEQFF.

This clonotype turned up a few times. The V call is TRBV7-8, the J call TRBJ2-2; D gene ambiguous. CDR3 length: 14 residues. Germline CDR1 SGHVS, CDR2 FQNEAQ. The V and J ends lost 0 bases and 6 bases respectively, with 8 bases between them. CDR3 residues: CASSLAGPSGELFF. The CDR3 DNA is TGTGCCAGCAGCTTAGCGGGCCCTTCCGGGGAGCTGTTTTTT.

The genes are TRBV7-9 and TRBJ2-5, with a possible D match to TRBD1 (6 bases). CDR1 SEHNR and CDR2 FQNEAQ come from the germline V gene (reference sequence). This CDR3 is built from 14 residues. V lost 7 bases and J lost 1, with 13 bases in between. The CDR3 reads CASTYGTSQETQYF. The CDR3 DNA sequence: TGTGCCAGCACCTATGGGACATCCCAAGAGACCCAGTACTTC.

The rearrangement links TRBV6-6 to TRBJ1-3; D remains unclear. V was cut by 4 bases and J by 1 base, with 8 bases left in between. The V gene's germline CDR1 is MNHNY and CDR2 SVGAGI (reference sequence). The CDR3 sequence is 14 residues long. The CDR3 loop is CASSSYESGNTIYF. The CDR3 nucleotides read TGTGCCAGCAGTTCCTACGAATCTGGAAACACCATATATTTT.

The chain couples TRBV6-1 to TRBJ2-7; 8 nucleotides match TRBD1. The CDR3 extends over 15 amino acids. The germline gives CDR1 MNHNS, CDR2 SASEGT. Unmatched junction bases numbered 14, after V lost 6 bases and J lost 7 bases. CDR3 nucleotide sequence: TGTGCCAGCAGGACTGCAGGGGGCTGGCCCCCGGAGCAGTACTTC. This encodes CASRTAGGWPPEQYF.

This clonotype showed up just a few times. J is TRBJ1-1 and V is TRBV30, with 7 bases fitting TRBD1. The junction had 8 bases not matched to a gene; V was cut back by 7 bases and J by 3 bases. The V gene's germline CDR1 is GTSNPN and CDR2 SVGIG (reference sequence). This CDR3 is 13 amino acids long. The CDR3 spells CAFTGVKDTEAFF. DNA of the CDR3: TGTGCCTTCACAGGGGTCAAGGACACTGAAGCTTTCTTT.

This clonotype came up many times. The V and J genes are TRBV6-6 and TRBJ1-1; 7 bases agree with TRBD1. Trimming removed 2 bases from V and 1 base from J; junction bases left unmatched: 1. Germline assignment: CDR1 MNHNY and CDR2 SVGAGI (reference sequence). The CDR3 is 14 amino acids. The CDR3 region has the DNA TGTGCCAGCAGTTACGGGACAGCGAACACTGAAGCTTTCTTT. Its protein product is CASSYGTANTEAFF.